Listed here are 28 T cell receptor beta chains from one sample, sequenced in a study of blood T cell repertoires in COVID-19. Data came from immunoSEQ multiplex PCR; TCRdb stores just in-frame clones and leaves some out. This repertoire shows 450,000 to 500,000 clones, 75% to 90% found once; its top ten account for more than 3%. The material sequenced was peripheral blood. The receptors were gathered from a human donor in a cohort sampled during active COVID-19.

The chain joins TRBV10-1 to TRBJ1-1; maybe TRBD1 (6 bases). V was pared by 5 bases and J by 6 bases, with 13 bases between. Germline CDR1 WNHNN, CDR2 SYGVQD (reference sequence). This CDR3 region has 13 residues. CDR3 in amino acids: CASSSGGAAEAFF. CDR3 in DNA: TGCGCCAGCAGTTCCGGGGGGGCGGCTGAAGCTTTCTTT.

This chain links TRBV18 with TRBJ2-7, with 7 nucleotides matching TRBD2. With V trimmed by 3 bases and J by 2 bases, 7 bases remained unmatched. CDR1 and CDR2 from the germline V gene are KGHSH and LQKENI. This CDR3 has 15 amino acids. The CDR3 sequence: CASSPRSGIAYEQYF. For the CDR3, the DNA is TGTGCCAGCTCACCGCGAAGCGGGATCGCCTACGAGCAGTACTTC. The variable domain in full, with the rest retrieved from reference TRBV18 and TRBJ2-7, is NAGVMQNPRHLVRRRGQEARLRCSPMKGHSHVYWYRQLPEEGLKFMVYLQKENIIDESGMPKERFSAEFPKEGPSILRIQQVVRGDSAAYFCASSPRSGIAYEQYFGPGTRLTVT.

The rearrangement links TRBV7-2 to TRBJ2-7, with D possibly TRBD2 on 5 matching bases. The CDR3 covers 14 residues. Trimming cost V 5 bases and J 2 bases, with 13 bases left between them. In germline, CDR1 is SGHTA, CDR2 FQGNSA. CDR3 sequence: CASSVEGGTYEQYF. The CDR3 bases are TGTGCCAGCAGCGTCGAGGGCGGTACCTACGAGCAGTACTTC.

The chain is built from TRBV30 and TRBJ1-1, with D hard to call. Germline CDR1 reads GTSNPN; CDR2 reads SVGIG (reference sequence). V was shortened by 0 bases and J by 3 bases, with 11 bases between the two germline ends. This CDR3 spans 14 amino acids. The CDR3 bases are TGTGCCTGGAGTGTAGGTACGGGGTACACTGAAGCTTTCTTT. Its protein product is CAWSVGTGYTEAFF.

The gene calls are TRBV19 and TRBJ1-2; 8 positions agree with TRBD1. Trimming cost V 6 bases and J 8 bases; bases outside gene matches: 2. CDR1 is LNHDA, CDR2 SQIVND, per germline (reference sequence). This CDR3 region has 11 residues. The CDR3 here is CASRQGEGYTF. In nucleotides, the CDR3 is TGTGCCAGTAGACAGGGGGAAGGCTACACCTTC.

The V gene is TRBV13, the J gene TRBJ2-7; 7 bases align to TRBD1. Trimming at V came to 6 bases and at J to 5 bases, leaving 4 bases not matched to a gene. The germline V gene encodes CDR1 PRHDT and CDR2 FYEKMQ (reference sequence). The CDR3 consists of 12 residues. CDR3 DNA sequence: TGTGCCAGCAGTCCCACAGGGGACGAGCAGTACTTC. Its protein product is CASSPTGDEQYF. Full variable domain (missing parts from reference TRBV13 and TRBJ2-7): AAGVIQSPRHLIKEKRETATLKCYPIPRHDTVYWYQQGPGQDPQFLISFYEKMQSDKGSIPDRFSAQQFSDYHSELNMSSLELGDSALYFCASSPTGDEQYFGPGTRLTVT.

This rearrangement joins TRBV3-1 (or the pseudogene TRBV3-2) to TRBJ1-2, with TRBD1 as a possible D gene (5 bases). V was shortened by 4 bases and J by 0 bases, with 12 bases between the two germline ends. This CDR3 is 15 amino acids long. From germline, CDR1 is LGHDT and CDR2 YNNKEL (reference sequence). CDR3 amino acids: CASSPMTTANYGYTF. The CDR3 nucleotides read TGTGCCAGCAGCCCTATGACGACAGCTAACTATGGCTACACCTTC.

The V gene is TRBV6-2 or TRBV6-3, the J gene TRBJ2-7; TRBD1 matches at 9 bases. After removal of 3 bases from V and 5 bases from J, the junction contained 14 bases not matched to a gene. The CDR3 covers 17 residues. Germline V gives CDR1 MNHEY, CDR2 SVGEGT. In DNA, the CDR3 is TGTGCCAGCAGTTATTCGACACTAGGACAGGGGATCAACGAGCAGTACTTC. Protein sequence: CASSYSTLGQGINEQYF.

The chain has TRBV30 and TRBJ1-5; D possibly corresponds to TRBD1 (5 bases). The CDR3 covers 14 residues. Germline V CDR1 and CDR2: GTSNPN, SVGIG (reference sequence). Trimming stripped 3 bases from V and 5 bases from J, with 14 bases between. The CDR3 bases are TGTGCCTGGAGCCGGGGGGGGATCGATCAGCCCCAGCATTTT. It is translated as CAWSRGGIDQPQHF. The full variable domain, its missing parts supplied by reference TRBV30 and TRBJ1-5, is SQTIHQWPATLVQPVGSPLSLECTVEGTSNPNLYWYRQAAGRGLQLLFYSVGIGQISSEVPQNLSASRPQDRQFILSSKKLLLSDSGFYLCAWSRGGIDQPQHFGDGTRLSIL.

Notes on this clone: An end of the junction differs from the germline gene, which may be a read error. This rearrangement joins TRBV10-3 to TRBJ1-5; D gene uncertain. The CDR3 consists of 13 residues. Germline V gene sequence: CDR1 ENHRY, CDR2 SYGVKD. CDR3 sequence (DNA): TGTGCCATCAGTGATACTAGCCATCAGCCCCAGCATTTT. Its translation: CAISDTSHQPQHF.

This chain joins TRBV27 and TRBJ2-2; tentative D call: TRBD1 (6 bases). The germline CDR1 and CDR2 sequences are MNHEY and SMNVEV (reference sequence). This CDR3 has 16 amino acids. V shed 2 bases and J shed 0 bases, with 10 bases lying between them. This chain's CDR3 is CASSLGQLANTGELFF. DNA of the CDR3: TGTGCCAGCAGTTTAGGACAGTTGGCGAACACCGGGGAGCTGTTTTTT.

The chain links TRBV28 to TRBJ2-5; the match to TRBD2 covers 10 bases. V was clipped by 4 bases and J by 5 bases; unmatched bases: 7. CDR3 size: 15 residues. Looked up from germline, CDR1 is MDHEN and CDR2 is SYDVKM. This CDR3 is CASSSPSGSRETQYF. CDR3 DNA sequence: TGTGCCAGCAGTTCGCCTAGCGGGAGCCGGGAGACCCAGTACTTC.

The chain carries TRBV5-6 and TRBJ2-4; 8 nucleotides line up with TRBD1. CDR1 and CDR2 from the germline V gene are SGHDT and YYEEEE. The J segment lost 1 base and the V segment lost 5 bases, leaving 5 bases of the junction unmatched. The CDR3 sequence is 15 residues long. The CDR3 is CASSPDRAAKNIQYF. In nucleotides, the CDR3 is TGTGCCAGCAGTCCGGACAGGGCGGCCAAAAACATTCAGTACTTC.

The rearrangement joins TRBV15 to TRBJ2-5; 7 bases line up with TRBD1. Per germline, CDR1 LNHNV and CDR2 YYDKDF (reference sequence). Germline trimming cut 1 base from V and 5 bases from J; bases unmatched to any gene: 10. The CDR3 extends over 16 amino acids. The CDR3 is CATSRGEDRIDETQYF. CDR3 bases: TGTGCCACCAGCAGAGGAGAGGACAGGATCGATGAGACCCAGTACTTC.

This chain uses TRBV12-3 or TRBV12-4 with TRBJ1-1; D not resolved. The CDR3 covers 13 residues. The ends were cut back, 6 bases at V and 1 base at J, with 9 bases in the middle. CDR3 coding DNA: TGTGCCAGCAGCCCCTTTCGGAACACTGAAGCTTTCTTT. This gives the protein CASSPFRNTEAFF.

The chain combines TRBV5-4 with TRBJ1-1; 7 nucleotides match TRBD1. Germline-derived CDR1 and CDR2 are SGHNT and YYREEE (reference sequence). J was trimmed by 0 bases and V by 4 bases; bases with no gene match: 3. This CDR3 spans 14 amino acids. The CDR3 DNA reads TGTGCCAGCAGCAAGGGACAGCTGAACACTGAAGCTTTCTTT. It is translated as CASSKGQLNTEAFF.

The chain joins TRBV2 to TRBJ1-1; D is undetermined. Per germline, CDR1 SNHLY and CDR2 FYNNEI. The germline V and J ends were trimmed by 7 bases and 2 bases, with 11 bases remaining between them. The CDR3 runs 13 residues. The chain's CDR3 is CASTEGFNTEAFF. CDR3 DNA: TGTGCCAGCACAGAGGGATTTAACACTGAAGCTTTCTTT.

The chain joins TRBV6-5 to TRBJ1-3; D is undetermined. There are 12 residues in the CDR3. V was trimmed by 10 bases and J by 0 bases, leaving 7 bases between them. Germline V gene lookup returns CDR1 MNHEY and CDR2 SVGAGI. The CDR3 DNA reads TGTGCCACTCTCAGCTCTGGAAACACCATATATTTT. Amino acid sequence: CATLSSGNTIYF.

The chain uses TRBV2 and TRBJ1-5, with D unresolved. Germline V CDR1 and CDR2: SNHLY, FYNNEI. CDR3 size: 14 residues. Trimming stripped 4 bases from V and 4 bases from J, with 11 bases between. The CDR3 DNA sequence: TGTGCCAGCAGTGGATCGGGGAAGAATCAGCCCCAGCATTTT. Its protein product is CASSGSGKNQPQHF.

The rearrangement joins TRBV5-1 to TRBJ2-5; TRBD2 is a possible D gene (6 bases). The CDR3 contains 15 residues. Trimming took 1 base from V and 1 from J, leaving 11 bases between them. The germline gives CDR1 SGHRS, CDR2 YFSETQ. CDR3 sequence: CASSLLPGGQETQYF. In nucleotides, the CDR3 is TGCGCCAGCAGCTTGTTACCCGGGGGCCAAGAGACCCAGTACTTC.

The rearrangement joins TRBV9 to TRBJ2-7; 9 nucleotides agree with TRBD2. CDR1 is SGDLS, CDR2 YYNGEE, per germline. CDR3 length: 16 amino acids. After removal of 2 bases from V and 6 bases from J, the junction contained 12 bases not matched to a gene. Written as DNA, the CDR3 is TGTGCCAGCAGCGTCTCCAGCGGGAGGCCCCCCGGCGAGCAGTACTTC. Its translation is CASSVSSGRPPGEQYF.

The chain links TRBV19 to TRBJ1-1; 12 bases match TRBD1. The V gene's germline CDR1 is LNHDA and CDR2 SQIVND (reference sequence). CDR3 length equals 15 residues. V dropped 5 bases and J dropped 5; count of bases not matched to a gene: 6. DNA for the CDR3: TGTGCCAGTAGTCTCGGGACAGGGGGCATAACTGAAGCTTTCTTT. It translates to CASSLGTGGITEAFF.

This clone was seen only once. In nucleotides, the CDR3 is TGTGCCAGCTTACCCGGGACATCTGGAAACACCATATATTTT. It is translated as CASLPGTSGNTIYF. This chain links TRBV18 with TRBJ1-3; D might be TRBD1 (6 bases). Germline assignment: CDR1 KGHSH and CDR2 LQKENI. The CDR3 contains 14 residues. The ends were cut back, 7 bases at V and 1 base at J, with 11 bases in the middle.

This clone has just a few counts. The CDR3: CASSRGDYVSYEQYF. In nucleotides, the CDR3 is TGTGCCAGCAGTCGTGGTGACTACGTCTCCTACGAGCAGTACTTC. The J gene is TRBJ2-7, the V gene TRBV6-2 or TRBV6-3; a possible D gene is TRBD2 (5 bases). The germline gives CDR1 MNHEY, CDR2 SVGEGT. This CDR3 is built from 15 residues. Trimming removed 5 bases at V and 0 bases at J, with 14 bases between.

The genes are TRBV4-2 and TRBJ2-5, with D tentatively TRBD2 (5 bases). V lost 3 bases and J lost 4, with 12 bases in between. This CDR3 is built from 14 residues. Germline lookup yields CDR1 LGHNA and CDR2 YNFKEQ. Written as DNA, the CDR3 is TGTGCCAGCAGCCACCGTACTAGTCGAGAGACCCAGTACTTC. Its translation: CASSHRTSRETQYF.

The CDR3: CASSLAAGGRAGYTF. The CDR3, as DNA: TGTGCCAGCAGCTTAGCCGCAGGGGGACGGGCAGGCTACACCTTC. The chain employs TRBV7-2 and TRBJ1-2; 7 positions agree with TRBD1. The germline V gene encodes CDR1 SGHTA and CDR2 FQGNSA. This CDR3 has 15 residues. V was pared by 0 bases and J by 8 bases, with 9 bases of the junction left unmatched.

The rearrangement uses TRBV7-3 and TRBJ2-1, with 10 bases matching TRBD2. Germline CDR1 SGHTA, CDR2 FQGTGA. The J segment lost 9 bases and the V segment lost 0 bases, leaving 5 bases of the junction unmatched. CDR3 length equals 15 residues. In DNA form, the CDR3 reads TGTGCCAGCAGCTTAACTCTAGCGGGAGCAGTTGAGCAGTTCTTC. Translating it yields CASSLTLAGAVEQFF.

This clone was detected a few times. The chain joins TRBV9 to TRBJ1-1, with 8 bases lining up with TRBD1. The CDR3 sequence is 15 residues long. Germline V gene lookup returns CDR1 SGDLS and CDR2 YYNGEE. V was clipped by 3 bases and J by 4 bases; unmatched bases: 8. This CDR3 reads CASSAQGALGTEAFF. As DNA, the CDR3 is TGTGCCAGCAGCGCCCAGGGGGCCTTGGGCACTGAAGCTTTCTTT.